This T cell receptor (beta chain) was recovered during a study of neurological immune-mediated disorders. TCRdb used MiXCR to reprocess the 5' RACE reads, holding one entry per CDR3 protein. Here the sample spans some 60,000 distinct CDR3 sequences, around 9.7% being singletons. This clonotype was detected many times. Indicated time point: longitudinal time-point 2. Germline V gene data show CDR1 as SQVTM and CDR2 as ANQGSEA. This CDR3 has 12 amino acids. The V end was cut by 1 base, the J end by 10 bases, with 11 bases between. This sequence joins TRBV29-1 and TRBJ2-1; D unresolved. Input material: PBMCs. This TCR derives from a man aged 25-45 years in good health. CDR3 region: CSVEGTTREQFF. CDR3 coding DNA: TGCAGCGTTGAAGGGACGACAAGGGAGCAGTTCTTC.